A selection of T cell receptor beta chains follows, all from one sample in a study of blood T cell repertoires in COVID-19. Clones were read by immunoSEQ multiplex PCR, and TCRdb kept only the in-frame ones, dropping some. This sample yields some 350,000 clones, of which roughly 89% are seen a single time; 6.5% belongs to the top ten. Sequencing used peripheral blood. The receptor set was obtained from a man between 18 and 35 years old with active or convalescent COVID-19. The CDR3 runs from the conserved cysteine through the conserved F or W. The D gene is left open where the match is weak. Expanded clones get a size class; other rows say once, few or many, or leave the size out.

TRBV14	.	TRBJ2-5	.	CASSQGTGVAETQYF	TGTGCCAGCAGCCAAGGTACCGGGGTAGCAGAGACCCAGTACTTC
TRBV7-3	.	TRBJ2-1	TRBD2	CASSSGLGPYEQFF	TGTGCCAGCAGCTCCGGACTAGGGCCTTATGAGCAGTTCTTC
TRBV5-4	.	TRBJ2-3	TRBD2	CASSRRTSGRTDTQYF	TGTGCCAGCAGCAGGAGGACTAGCGGGAGAACAGATACGCAGTATTTT
TRBV7-2	.	TRBJ2-7	.	CASSAHSSYEQYF	TGTGCCAGCTCCGCCCACAGCTCCTACGAGCAGTACTTC
TRBV7-5	.	TRBJ1-1	.	CVRVHEQGGDRKLTEAFF	TGTGTCAGGGTCCACGAACAGGGGGGTGATAGGAAGTTAACTGAAGCTTTCTTT
TRBV29-1	.	TRBJ1-2	TRBD1	CSVAGTGGSYGYTF	TGCAGCGTTGCCGGGACAGGGGGCAGCTATGGCTACACCTTC
TRBV11-2	.	TRBJ2-1	.	CASSSPSAWSNEQFF	TGTGCCAGCAGCTCCCCTAGCGCCTGGAGCAATGAGCAGTTCTTC
TRBV2	.	TRBJ2-2	TRBD1	CASRTSGTGKTGELFF	TGTGCCAGCAGAACTTCCGGGACAGGGAAAACCGGGGAGCTGTTTTTT
TRBV6-2/TRBV6-3	.	TRBJ2-5	TRBD1	CASSGQVYQETQYF	TGTGCCAGCAGTGGACAGGTGTACCAAGAGACCCAGTACTTC
TRBV7-3	few	TRBJ2-2	TRBD2	CASSSGLAVGELFF	TGTGCCAGCAGCTCGGGACTAGCTGTCGGGGAGCTGTTTTTT
TRBV7-9	.	TRBJ2-1	TRBD2	CASSLSGNYNEQFF	TGTGCCAGCAGCTTAAGCGGGAACTACAATGAGCAGTTCTTC
TRBV6-5	.	TRBJ1-4	TRBD1	CASRRTGVGEKLFF	TGTGCCAGCAGGCGGACAGGGGTTGGGGAAAAACTGTTTTTT
TRBV2	.	TRBJ1-4	.	CASRANRANEKLFF	TGTGCCAGCAGGGCGAACAGGGCTAATGAAAAACTGTTTTTT
TRBV28	once	TRBJ1-5	.	CASSRKTGFRQPQHF	TGTGCCAGCAGTCGAAAGACAGGATTCAGACAGCCCCAGCATTTT
TRBV28	.	TRBJ2-7	TRBD2	CASWGGDGYYEQYF	TGTGCCAGCTGGGGGGGGGACGGATACTACGAGCAGTACTTC
TRBV6-2/TRBV6-3	.	TRBJ2-7	TRBD2	CASSYDKVSGRAYEQYF	TGTGCCAGCAGTTACGATAAAGTTAGCGGGAGGGCCTACGAGCAGTACTTC
TRBV12-3/TRBV12-4	.	TRBJ1-5	.	CASSSHVFQPQHF	TGTGCCAGCAGTTCACATGTTTTTCAGCCCCAGCATTTT
TRBV15	.	TRBJ2-7	.	CATSRVGELPFEQYF	TGTGCCACCAGCAGAGTTGGGGAGTTACCGTTCGAGCAGTACTTC
TRBV9	.	TRBJ1-3	.	CASSVDGGLGNTIYF	TGTGCCAGCAGCGTAGACGGGGGACTCGGAAACACCATATATTTT
TRBV5-4	.	TRBJ1-4	.	CASSGRTGTNEKLFF	TGTGCCAGCAGCGGGAGGACGGGAACTAATGAAAAACTGTTTTTT
TRBV7-6	.	TRBJ1-3	TRBD1	CASSHRDRVSGNTIYF	TGTGCCAGCAGCCACCGGGACAGGGTGTCTGGAAACACCATATATTTT
TRBV3-1/TRBV3-2	.	TRBJ2-1	.	CASSQGAELAYNEQFF	TGTGCCAGCAGCCAGGGGGCCGAATTGGCCTACAATGAGCAGTTCTTC
TRBV3-1/TRBV3-2	.	TRBJ2-3	.	CASSQRISGGDTQYF	TGTGCCAGCAGCCAAAGGATTTCTGGAGGAGATACGCAGTATTTT
TRBV19	.	TRBJ1-2	TRBD1	CASSIGSGGLGYTF	TGTGCCAGTAGTATTGGGTCAGGGGGCCTTGGCTACACCTTC
TRBV4-1	.	TRBJ2-4	TRBD2	CASSQPSGGKNIQYF	TGCGCCAGCAGCCAACCTAGCGGGGGTAAAAACATTCAGTACTTC
TRBV19	.	TRBJ2-7	.	CAREAYEQYF	TGTGCCAGGGAAGCGTACGAGCAGTACTTC
TRBV10-3	.	TRBJ2-3	TRBD2	CAISVRELRLAGILDTQYF	TGTGCCATCAGTGTTAGGGAGCTAAGACTAGCGGGAATTTTGGATACGCAGTATTTT
TRBV7-2	once	TRBJ2-5	TRBD1	CASSVAGTGGGKTQYF	TGTGCCAGCAGCGTCGCCGGGACAGGGGGCGGAAAGACCCAGTACTTC
TRBV27	.	TRBJ1-2	.	CASSSTGYGYTF	TGTGCCAGCAGTTCAACAGGGTATGGCTACACCTTC
TRBV5-5	.	TRBJ1-1	.	CASSLEAPRGAEAFF	TGTGCCAGCAGCTTGGAAGCGCCTCGGGGTGCTGAAGCTTTCTTT
TRBV11-1	.	TRBJ1-1	.	CASSWEGGSTEAFF	TGTGCCAGCAGCTGGGAGGGAGGCAGCACTGAAGCTTTCTTT
TRBV5-6	.	TRBJ2-3	TRBD2	CASSNSGSTDTQYF	TGTGCCAGCAGCAATAGCGGGAGTACAGATACGCAGTATTTT
TRBV7-2	.	TRBJ2-3	.	CASSSTPAIGADTQYF	TGTGCCAGCAGCTCGACACCCGCAATTGGTGCAGATACGCAGTATTTT
TRBV6-5	.	TRBJ1-2	.	CASSRGASSYGYTF	TGTGCCAGCAGTCGCGGGGCCTCGTCTTATGGCTACACCTTC
TRBV5-6	.	TRBJ1-1	TRBD1	CASSLTGGNTEAFF	TGTGCCAGCAGCCTTACAGGGGGGAACACTGAAGCTTTCTTT
TRBV11-1	.	TRBJ2-5	TRBD2	CASSLTLAGMGETQYF	TGTGCCAGCAGCTTGACACTAGCGGGAATGGGCGAGACCCAGTACTTC
TRBV28	.	TRBJ2-7	TRBD2	CASTSLAGGAYEQYF	TGTGCCAGCACCTCACTAGCGGGAGGGGCCTACGAGCAGTACTTC
TRBV9	few	TRBJ1-2	TRBD1	CASSPWGGTGNSGYTF	TGTGCCAGCAGCCCTTGGGGGGGGACAGGGAACTCTGGCTACACCTTC
TRBV18	.	TRBJ1-2	.	CASSPARQYYGYTF	TGTGCCAGCTCACCAGCCAGGCAATACTATGGCTACACCTTC
TRBV14	.	TRBJ2-1	TRBD1	CASSRDRVWAQNNEQFF	TGTGCCAGCAGCCGGGACAGGGTTTGGGCCCAAAACAATGAGCAGTTCTTC
TRBV14	few	TRBJ1-3	.	CASSIRDTIYF	TGTGCCAGCAGCATCAGGGACACCATATATTTT
TRBV7-8	.	TRBJ2-3	.	CASSPKDSLPTDTQYF	TGTGCCAGCAGCCCAAAGGACTCTTTACCGACAGATACGCAGTATTTT
TRBV14	.	TRBJ2-7	TRBD1	CASSQTGTGSLYEQYF	TGTGCCAGCAGCCAAACCGGGACAGGGTCCCTCTACGAGCAGTACTTC
TRBV5-1	.	TRBJ1-2	.	CASSQAWVESYGYTF	TGCGCCAGCAGCCAGGCGTGGGTTGAATCCTATGGCTACACCTTC
TRBV12-3/TRBV12-4	few	TRBJ1-2	TRBD1	CASNSAGGNGYTF	TGTGCCAGCAACTCCGCAGGGGGGAATGGCTACACCTTC
TRBV6-5	.	TRBJ2-3	TRBD2	CASAAGGPTDTQYF	TGTGCCAGCGCGGCGGGGGGACCCACAGATACGCAGTATTTT
TRBV4-3	.	TRBJ1-2	.	CASSQNRVANYGYTF	TGCGCCAGCAGCCAAAACAGGGTGGCTAACTATGGCTACACCTTC
TRBV7-9	.	TRBJ1-2	TRBD1	CASSLNGDSRVSYGYTF	TGTGCCAGCAGCCTCAACGGGGACAGCAGGGTTTCTTATGGCTACACCTTC
TRBV19	.	TRBJ1-4	.	CASSTGASGEKLFF	TGTGCCAGTAGTACTGGAGCGTCCGGTGAAAAACTGTTTTTT
TRBV10-3	.	TRBJ1-4	.	CASAEGWNEKLFF	TGTGCCTCCGCGGAGGGTTGGAATGAAAAACTGTTTTTT
TRBV7-9	.	TRBJ1-4	TRBD1	CASSQRGTGANEKLFF	TGTGCCAGCAGCCAAAGAGGGACAGGTGCTAATGAAAAACTGTTTTTT
TRBV28	.	TRBJ2-3	.	CASSLRTPGADTQYF	TGTGCCAGCAGTTTAAGGACTCCGGGTGCGGATACGCAGTATTTT
TRBV4-2	.	TRBJ2-7	.	CASSQAGGEQYF	TGTGCCAGCAGCCAAGCCGGGGGCGAGCAGTACTTC